Listed below are T cell receptor beta chains from one sample, sequenced in a study of PD-1 blockade in classical Hodgkin lymphoma. TCRdb's table, derived via immunoSEQ multiplex PCR, lists solely in-frame clones and lacks some. The sample holds 25,000 to 35,000 clones, about 80% seen once. The specimen was peripheral blood mononuclear cells (PBMCs), collected before the fourth cycle of nivolumab. The receptors shown here come from a human donor with classical Hodgkin lymphoma. Both conserved end residues are trimmed from each CDR3.

TRBV5-5	ASGQGGGNQPQH
TRBV15	ATSRGAGGYTDTQY
TRBV6-5	ASSMGASRNQPQH
TRBV5-1	ASSLRVQETQY
TRBV14	ASSQGAGGGYGYT
TRBV29-1	SVPGRQGGADTQY
TRBV5-6	ASSFTTYLD
TRBV2	ASSVEGTEVF
TRBV7-7	ASSLGTGTGANVLT
TRBV28	ASSAHGRPYEQY
TRBV28	ASSITGGRPQH
TRBV9	ASQGNTPTDTQY
TRBV7-6	ASSLLSSQETQY
TRBV4-3	ASSQDLNGWGQGVYEQY
TRBV2	ASSEEGTRREQY
TRBV29-1	SVGQGLSYGYT
TRBV4-3	ASSPRQGSYGYT
TRBV6-5	ASTHGKDTDTQY
TRBV7-2	ASLEQPNTEAF
TRBV5-4	ASSLAYGGNTEAF
TRBV7-2	ASSLVLYEQY
TRBV21-1	ASSTPTLARRSNQPQH
TRBV4-1	ASSQDRDFPSYEQY
TRBV7-2	ASSRDRAQETQY
TRBV6-5	ASSEQGGGYGYT
TRBV15	ATSSRDGGYGYT
TRBV6-4	ASSDSTGQGTDTQY
TRBV11-2	ASSSIQSSGGAGYNEQF
TRBV11-2	ASSRTGNSYEQY
TRBV6-5	ASSYASQETQY
TRBV7-8	ASSSSDRGLLSPLH
TRBV9	ASSGRPGTDIYEQY
TRBV5-4	ATRGGTTDTQY
TRBV5-1	ASSPGTGNTNTEAF
TRBV11-2	ASSFMRANYGYT
TRBV30	AWSGDSYNEQF
TRBV18	ASSQDRSGANVLT